This TCR beta chain was captured by sequencing in a study of CD8+CD57+ T cells in acquired aplastic anemia. Trimming took off 6 bases at V and 4 bases at J, with 15 bases between the two ends. This CDR3 is 13 amino acids long. Germline V lookup: CDR1 SQVTM, CDR2 ANQGSEA. This clonotype was seen a few times. Before being chosen for sequencing, patients had shown CD8+CD57+ cell expansion by flow cytometry. The TCR beta profiling, which covered VDJ combination and CDR3 sequence, was carried out using genomic DNA as the template. One entry per CDR3 protein, called by TCRdb with MiXCR from the reads. The table includes approximately 300,000 distinct CDR3 sequences, 56% detected once.

This chain joins TRBV29-1 and TRBJ1-1, with D possibly being TRBD1 (5 bases). The TCR comes from a human donor with aplastic anemia. Sequenced material: sorted CD4+, CD8+, or CD8+CD57+ T cells (not recorded which) from PBMCs. For the CDR3, the DNA is TGCAGCGTCAGGCCAGACAGCACCACTGAAGCTTTCTTT. It encodes CSVRPDSTTEAFF.